This TCR beta chain derives from a study of cytomegalovirus exposure and HLA in healthy donors. Study-level results: Researchers left out some V segments, among them TRBV6-2 and TRBV6-3, as indistinguishable. A missense variant in DCLRE1C was later tied to TCR beta V- and J-gene trimming. The study labeled roughly 160 TCR beta chains cytomegalovirus-associated.

60 Vbeta and 13 Jbeta primers were used in PCR. Only in-frame clones appear in the TCRdb table, and some are missing; sequencing was by immunoSEQ multiplex PCR. The profile covers 150,000 to 200,000 clones, with approximately 79% appearing a single time and over 1.5% taken by the ten largest. The length of the CDR3 is 16 residues. V dropped 6 bases and J dropped 6; count of bases not matched to a gene: 14. Germline CDR1 is SGHKS and CDR2 is YYEKEE (reference sequence). With respect to this clone: Antigen: not known.

The receptor's source is a girl aged 10-17 years in good health and CMV-seropositive. Sequencing was performed on PBMCs. The chain couples TRBV5-5 to TRBJ2-2; 7 nucleotides match TRBD1. DNA of the CDR3: TGTGCCAGCACCAAGACCGGGACAGAGTTTTCCGGGGAGCTGTTTTTT. Translated, it gives CASTKTGTEFSGELFF. Together with reference TRBV5-5 and TRBJ2-2, the CDR3 gives the full variable domain: DAGVTQSPTHLIKTRGQQVTLRCSPISGHKSVSWYQQVLGQGPQFIFQYYEKEERGRGNFPDRFSARQFPNYSSELNVNALLLGDSALYLCASTKTGTEFSGELFFGEGSRLTVL.